The following is a T cell receptor (beta chain) sequence with its context. Its matching antigen is unknown. The data are from a study of T cells in Graves' hyperthyroidism and ophthalmopathy. Regarding the study as a whole: The model anticipated ophthalmopathy a median about 6.5 months pre-onset.

TCR beta CDR3 region amplification was performed from RNA transcripts. An initial round of RT-PCR targeting the TCR CDR3 relied on the HTBI primer set. TCRdb fed the multiplex PCR reads into MiXCR, producing one record per CDR3 protein. The table lists about 590,000 distinct CDR3 sequences, 15% to 17% of them singletons. Recently diagnosed hyperthyroidism of less than 2 months' duration affected patients aged 18 to 65. Diagnosis rested on symptoms, serum thyroxine and TRAb, thyroid ultrasound, and orbital computed tomography. Germline V lookup: CDR1 LNHDA, CDR2 SQIVND (reference sequence). Trimming removed 2 bases from V and 2 bases from J, with 9 bases in between. The CDR3 runs 14 residues.

The source of this sequence is a woman aged 25 to 39 with Graves' hyperthyroidism. The rearrangement joins TRBV19 to TRBJ2-5; tentative D call: TRBD1 (5 bases). The material sequenced was blood. The CDR3 here is CASSIRGGQETQYF. CDR3 DNA: TGTGCCAGTAGTATAAGGGGCGGACAAGAGACCCAGTACTTC.